The rows below give T cell receptor beta chains drawn from one sample of a study of T cell responses to AZD1222 COVID-19 vaccine. Profiling relied on immunoSEQ multiplex PCR, and the TCRdb table lists in-frame clones only, not all of them. The sample holds under 200,000 clones, 85% to 90% seen once. This sample comprised peripheral blood, obtained on day 0 of AZD1222 vaccination. The receptors derive from an adult in good health. CDR3s include the opening cysteine and the closing phenylalanine or tryptophan. Fields, in order: clone size, V gene, J gene, D gene, CDR3 DNA, CDR3 protein. D genes are given only for firm matches. Clone sizes are given selectively: once, few, many, or a class where the clone is expanded.

NA	TRBV4-2	TRBJ1-1	TRBD1	TGTGCCAGCAGCGAGCGGGGACAGGGGGGAACTGAAGCTTTCTTT	CASSERGQGGTEAFF
few	TRBV5-5	TRBJ2-7	NA	TGTGCCAGCAGCTTGCCCGGGATCAACGAGCAGTACTTC	CASSLPGINEQYF
few	TRBV3-1/TRBV3-2	TRBJ1-5	NA	TGTGCCAGCAGCCAAGGTGGGGATGGAAAGCCCCAGCATTTT	CASSQGGDGKPQHF
once	TRBV6-2/TRBV6-3	TRBJ2-7	TRBD2	TGTGCCAGCAGTTACTATTTGGTAGCGGGGGGTACCTCCTACGAGCAGTACTTC	CASSYYLVAGGTSYEQYF
NA	TRBV6-5	TRBJ1-4	NA	TGTGCCAGCAGTTACTTTCTTGGGGGATCGGGGGAAAAACTGTTTTTT	CASSYFLGGSGEKLFF
NA	TRBV27	TRBJ2-7	NA	TGTGCCAGCAGTACCAGGGGCTACGAGCAGTACTTC	CASSTRGYEQYF
NA	TRBV4-2	TRBJ2-1	TRBD2	TGTGCCAGCAGCGATAGCGGGAGGGGGAATGAGCAGTTCTTC	CASSDSGRGNEQFF
NA	TRBV27	TRBJ1-2	NA	TGTGCCAGCAGTCAACGACAGGTCGCTAACTATGGCTACACCTTC	CASSQRQVANYGYTF
NA	TRBV19	TRBJ2-7	TRBD1	TGTGCCAGTAGTAAACAGGGGGCGGAAGGCAAGCAGTACTTC	CASSKQGAEGKQYF
NA	TRBV6-6	TRBJ1-2	NA	TGTGCCAGCAGTTACGCAGGGATGGATGGCTACACCTTC	CASSYAGMDGYTF
NA	TRBV9	TRBJ2-1	NA	TGTGCCAGCAGCGTAGGTCTCCGGGCCCACTTTTCCGATACCTACAATGAGCAGTTCTTC	CASSVGLRAHFSDTYNEQFF
few	TRBV7-2	TRBJ1-2	NA	TGTGCCAGCAGTTCGGACAGCTACTATGGCTACACCTTC	CASSSDSYYGYTF
NA	TRBV27	TRBJ1-2	NA	TGTGCCAGCAGTCCTATCTCGGGGCTGCCTGATCATGGCTACACCTTC	CASSPISGLPDHGYTF
NA	TRBV9	TRBJ1-3	NA	TGTGCCAGCAGCGGTCCCCCTGGAAACACCATATATTTT	CASSGPPGNTIYF
NA	TRBV28	TRBJ2-7	TRBD2	TGTGCCAGCACCCAACCCAGCGGGACTCGCGAGCAGTACTTC	CASTQPSGTREQYF
NA	TRBV28	TRBJ1-2	TRBD1	TGTGCCAGCAGTGTACCGGGACAGGGGAACTATGGCTACACCTTC	CASSVPGQGNYGYTF
NA	TRBV30	TRBJ1-5	NA	TGTGCCTGGAGTGTACGGGACAATCAGCCCCAGCATTTT	CAWSVRDNQPQHF
NA	TRBV30	TRBJ1-4	NA	TGTGCCTGGAGTGTTCCCGGGGAGGCTGAAAAACTGTTTTTT	CAWSVPGEAEKLFF
once	TRBV6-2/TRBV6-3	TRBJ1-1	NA	TGTGCCAGCAGTTCAAAACCGATTAACACTGAAGCTTTCTTT	CASSSKPINTEAFF
NA	TRBV11-3	TRBJ2-1	NA	TGTGCCAGCAGCCCCGGACCAAACAATGAGCAGTTCTTC	CASSPGPNNEQFF